Given below is one T cell receptor (beta chain) in context. V was pared by 4 bases and J by 0 bases, with 8 bases between. CDR1 and CDR2 from the germline V gene are SGHRS and YFSETQ. The CDR3 extends over 14 amino acids. The record originates from a study of chemoradiotherapy in HPV16-positive cancers. Generated by immunoSEQ multiplex PCR, the TCRdb table keeps only in-frame clones and is missing some. The data show fewer than 20,000 clones, under 90% seen once. The receptor comes from a human donor with HPV-associated anogenital cancer. This rearrangement joins TRBV5-1 to TRBJ1-3; D ambiguous. The sequences come from blood, collected from a patient who underwent chemoradiotherapy. The chain's CDR3 is CASSDVSSGNTIYF. Written as DNA, the CDR3 is TGCGCCAGCAGCGACGTAAGCTCTGGAAACACCATATATTTT.